These 9 T cell receptor beta chains came from one sample sequenced in a study of shared clonotypes between healthy human individuals. Using immunoSEQ multiplex PCR, the repertoire was profiled, and TCRdb retains in-frame clones only, with some absent. The sample shows around 690,000 clones, less than 95% of them seen only once. The source material was memory CD8+ T cells from PBMCs. Subset denoted: CD45RO+ cells pooled with CCR7-negative TemRA cells. Receptor source: a man aged 18 to 35 in good health. Some clones in this sample may be carry-over from other donors' samples.

The V and J genes are TRBV11-2 and TRBJ2-1; D remains ambiguous. CDR1 SGHAT and CDR2 FQNNGV come from the germline V gene. The CDR3 consists of 11 residues. The ends were cut back, 4 bases at V and 7 bases at J, with 5 bases in the middle. The CDR3 nucleotides read TGTGCCAGCAGCTCCCAAAATGAGCAGTTCTTC. Encoded protein: CASSSQNEQFF. Full variable domain (outside the CDR3, taken from reference TRBV11-2 and TRBJ2-1): EAGVAQSPRYKIIEKRQSVAFWCNPISGHATLYWYQQILGQGPKLLIQFQNNGVVDDSQLPKDRFSAERLKGVDSTLKIQPAKLEDSAVYLCASSSQNEQFFGPGTRLTVL.

The rearrangement links TRBV30 to TRBJ1-2; D remains ambiguous. Trimming pared 0 bases from V and 4 bases from J, leaving 12 bases between. CDR3 length equals 14 residues. Germline-derived CDR1 and CDR2 are GTSNPN and SVGIG (reference sequence). The CDR3 nucleotides are TGTGCCTGGAGTGTACTGGACGCTGGCTATGGCTACACCTTC. Its translation is CAWSVLDAGYGYTF.

This chain connects TRBV9 to TRBJ2-7; 11 nucleotides match TRBD2. The germline V gene has CDR1 SGDLS and CDR2 YYNGEE. The CDR3 is made up of 14 amino acids. V was pared by 3 bases and J by 7 bases, with 6 bases of the junction left unmatched. For the CDR3, the DNA is TGTGCCAGCAGCGCCGGGACTAGCGGTTTTGAGCAGTACTTC. Residues: CASSAGTSGFEQYF.

This clone has just one count. The chain uses TRBV19 and TRBJ2-2; 7 nucleotides align to TRBD2. The germline V gene has CDR1 LNHDA and CDR2 SQIVND (reference sequence). V was clipped by 5 bases and J by 8 bases; unmatched bases: 23. There are 19 residues in the CDR3. Here the CDR3 reads CASSPSRAATSEIRGELFF. CDR3 in DNA: TGTGCCAGTAGTCCCTCAAGAGCGGCAACTAGCGAGATTCGGGGGGAGCTGTTTTTT.

The CDR3 here is CAISDPGQGNEKLFF. As DNA, the CDR3 is TGTGCCATCAGTGACCCGGGACAGGGAAATGAAAAACTGTTTTTT. The genes are TRBV10-3 and TRBJ1-4; TRBD1 agrees at 9 bases. Germline CDR1 and CDR2: ENHRY and SYGVKD. This CDR3 is built from 15 residues. The ends lost 3 bases at V and 5 bases at J; junction bases unmatched: 4.

V and J are TRBV10-1 and TRBJ2-7, with 10 bases fitting TRBD2. CDR1 and CDR2 from the germline V gene are WNHNN and SYGVQD (reference sequence). Losses at the gene ends were 4 bases for V and 2 bases for J; bases not matched to a gene: 11. The CDR3 loop spans 17 amino acids. The CDR3 DNA follows: TGCGCCAGCAGTGCCCCAGGACTAGCGGTCCAAACCTACGAGCAGTACTTC. Translated, it gives CASSAPGLAVQTYEQYF.

This chain joins TRBV11-2 and TRBJ1-1; 12 positions match TRBD1. This CDR3 is 15 amino acids long. CDR1 SGHAT and CDR2 FQNNGV come from the germline V gene. With 5 bases clipped from V and 4 bases from J, the junction kept 5 bases outside the gene matches. In DNA form, the CDR3 reads TGTGCCAGCAGCCTGGGACAGGGGGCGATCACTGAAGCTTTCTTT. As protein: CASSLGQGAITEAFF.

This chain joins TRBV19 and TRBJ2-2; D could derive from TRBD1 or TRBD2 (5 bases each). CDR1 is LNHDA and CDR2 is SQIVND in the germline V gene (reference sequence). The length of the CDR3 is 15 residues. V shed 7 bases and J shed 4 bases, with 16 bases lying between them. For the CDR3, the DNA is TGTGCCAGTACCCCCCGGGACCTGAGCACCGGGGAGCTGTTTTTT. Its protein is CASTPRDLSTGELFF.

The gene calls are TRBV4-1 and TRBJ2-7; D is unclear. In germline, CDR1 is MGHRA, CDR2 YSYEKL. The V gene lost 5 bases and the J gene lost 2 bases, with 10 bases spanning the gap. CDR3 size: 13 residues. Written as DNA, the CDR3 is TGCGCCAGCAGCACCTACTTAGCCTACGAGCAGTACTTC. This sequence encodes CASSTYLAYEQYF.